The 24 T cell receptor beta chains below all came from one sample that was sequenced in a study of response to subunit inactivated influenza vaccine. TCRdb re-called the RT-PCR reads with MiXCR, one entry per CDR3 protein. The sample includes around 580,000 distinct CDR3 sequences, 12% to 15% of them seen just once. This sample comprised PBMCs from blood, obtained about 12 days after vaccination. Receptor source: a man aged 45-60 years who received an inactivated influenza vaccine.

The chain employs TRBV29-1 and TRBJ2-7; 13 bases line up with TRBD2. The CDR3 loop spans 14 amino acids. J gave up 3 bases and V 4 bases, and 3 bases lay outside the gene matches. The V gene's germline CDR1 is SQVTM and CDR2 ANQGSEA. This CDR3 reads CSVVRLAGGYEQYF. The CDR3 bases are TGCAGCGTTGTTCGACTAGCGGGAGGCTACGAGCAGTACTTC.

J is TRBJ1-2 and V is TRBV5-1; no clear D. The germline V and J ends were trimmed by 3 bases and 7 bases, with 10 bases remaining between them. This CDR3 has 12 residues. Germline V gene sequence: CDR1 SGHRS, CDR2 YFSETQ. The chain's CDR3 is CASSSSVLGYTF. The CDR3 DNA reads TGCGCCAGCAGCTCGTCAGTTCTTGGCTACACCTTC. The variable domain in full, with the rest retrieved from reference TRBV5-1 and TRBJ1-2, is KAGVTQTPRYLIKTRGQQVTLSCSPISGHRSVSWYQQTPGQGLQFLFEYFSETQRNKGNFPGRFSGRQFSNSRSEMNVSTLELGDSALYLCASSSSVLGYTFGSGTRLTVV.

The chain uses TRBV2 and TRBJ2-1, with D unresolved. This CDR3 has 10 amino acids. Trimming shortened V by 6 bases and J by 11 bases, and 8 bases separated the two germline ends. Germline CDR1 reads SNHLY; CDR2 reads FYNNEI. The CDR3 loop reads CASRLSKQFF. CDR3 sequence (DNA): TGTGCCAGCAGGCTGAGCAAGCAGTTCTTC. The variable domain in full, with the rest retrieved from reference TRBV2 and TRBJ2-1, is EPEVTQTPSHQVTQMGQEVILRCVPISNHLYFYWYRQILGQKVEFLVSFYNNEISEKSEIFDDQFSVERPDGSNFTLKIRSTKLEDSAMYFCASRLSKQFFGPGTRLTVL.

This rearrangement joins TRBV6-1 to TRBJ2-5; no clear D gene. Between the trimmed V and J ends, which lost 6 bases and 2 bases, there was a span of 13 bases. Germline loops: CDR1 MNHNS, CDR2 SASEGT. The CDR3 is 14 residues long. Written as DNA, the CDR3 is TGTGCCAGCAGAGCCGCGGCTGTTCAAGAGACCCAGTACTTC. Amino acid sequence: CASRAAAVQETQYF.

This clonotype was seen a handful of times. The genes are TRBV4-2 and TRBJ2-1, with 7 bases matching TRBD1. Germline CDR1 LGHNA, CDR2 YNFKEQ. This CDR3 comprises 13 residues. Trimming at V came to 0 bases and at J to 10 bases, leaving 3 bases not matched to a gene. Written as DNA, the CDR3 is TGTGCCAGCAGCCAAGAGAGGGGGCGCGAGCAGTTCTTC. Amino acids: CASSQERGREQFF.

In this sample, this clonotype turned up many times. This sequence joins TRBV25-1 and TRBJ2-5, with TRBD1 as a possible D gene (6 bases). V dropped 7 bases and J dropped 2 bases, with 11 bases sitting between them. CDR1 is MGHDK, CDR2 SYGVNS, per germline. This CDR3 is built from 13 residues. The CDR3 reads CASKRTVQETQYF. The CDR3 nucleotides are TGTGCCAGCAAACGGACAGTACAAGAGACCCAGTACTTC.

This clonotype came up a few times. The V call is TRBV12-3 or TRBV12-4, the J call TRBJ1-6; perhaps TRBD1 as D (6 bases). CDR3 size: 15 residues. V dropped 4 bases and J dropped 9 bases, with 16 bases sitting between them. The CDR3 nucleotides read TGTGCCAGCAGTTCCTCGGACAGATCGGGTTCACCCCTCCACTTT. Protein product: CASSSSDRSGSPLHF.

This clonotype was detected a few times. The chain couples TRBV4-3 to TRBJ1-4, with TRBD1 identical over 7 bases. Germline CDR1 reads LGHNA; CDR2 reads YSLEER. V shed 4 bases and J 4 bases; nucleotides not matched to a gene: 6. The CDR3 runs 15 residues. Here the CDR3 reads CASSRSQGGNEKLFF. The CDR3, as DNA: TGCGCCAGCAGCCGAAGCCAGGGGGGTAATGAAAAACTGTTTTTT.

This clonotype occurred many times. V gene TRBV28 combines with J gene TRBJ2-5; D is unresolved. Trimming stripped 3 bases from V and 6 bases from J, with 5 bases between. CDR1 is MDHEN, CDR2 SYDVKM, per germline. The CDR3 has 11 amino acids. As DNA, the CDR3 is TGTGCCAGCAGTTTTGTGCAGACCCAGTACTTC. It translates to CASSFVQTQYF.

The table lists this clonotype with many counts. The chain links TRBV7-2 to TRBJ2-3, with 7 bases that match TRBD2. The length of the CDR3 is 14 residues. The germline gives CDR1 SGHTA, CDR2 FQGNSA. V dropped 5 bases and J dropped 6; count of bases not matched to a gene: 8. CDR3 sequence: CASSPPAGTDTQYF. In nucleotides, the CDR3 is TGTGCCAGCAGCCCCCCAGCGGGGACGGATACGCAGTATTTT.

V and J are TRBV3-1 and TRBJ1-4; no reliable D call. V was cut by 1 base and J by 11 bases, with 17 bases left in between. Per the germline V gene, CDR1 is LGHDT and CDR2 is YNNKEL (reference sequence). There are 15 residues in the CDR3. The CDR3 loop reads CASSQASVGAKKLFF. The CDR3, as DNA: TGTGCCAGCAGCCAAGCCTCGGTGGGTGCGAAGAAACTGTTTTTT.

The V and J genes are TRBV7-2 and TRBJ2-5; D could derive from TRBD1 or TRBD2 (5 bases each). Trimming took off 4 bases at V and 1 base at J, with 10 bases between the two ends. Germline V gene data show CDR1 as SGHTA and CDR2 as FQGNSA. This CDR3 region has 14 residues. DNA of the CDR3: TGTGCCAGCAGCTCGGGACGCGGCCAAGAGACCCAGTACTTC. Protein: CASSSGRGQETQYF.

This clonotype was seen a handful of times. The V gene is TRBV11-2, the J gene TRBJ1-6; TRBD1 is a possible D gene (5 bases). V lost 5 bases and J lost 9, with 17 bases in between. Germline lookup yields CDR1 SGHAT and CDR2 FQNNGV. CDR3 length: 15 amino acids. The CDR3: CASSPDTVQSSPLHF. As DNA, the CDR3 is TGTGCCAGCAGCCCGGACACGGTCCAGAGTTCACCCCTCCACTTT.

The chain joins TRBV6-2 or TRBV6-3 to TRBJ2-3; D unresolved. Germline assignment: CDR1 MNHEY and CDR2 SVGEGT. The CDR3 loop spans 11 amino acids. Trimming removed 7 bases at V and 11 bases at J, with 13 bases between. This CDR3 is CASTQKRRQYF. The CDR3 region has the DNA TGTGCCAGCACCCAAAAGAGACGGCAGTATTTT.

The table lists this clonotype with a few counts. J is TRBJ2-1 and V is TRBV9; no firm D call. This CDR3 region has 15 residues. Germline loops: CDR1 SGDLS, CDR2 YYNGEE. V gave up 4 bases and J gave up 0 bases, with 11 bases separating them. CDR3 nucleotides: TGTGCCAGCAGCCCCCGGATCAACTCCTACAATGAGCAGTTCTTC. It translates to CASSPRINSYNEQFF.

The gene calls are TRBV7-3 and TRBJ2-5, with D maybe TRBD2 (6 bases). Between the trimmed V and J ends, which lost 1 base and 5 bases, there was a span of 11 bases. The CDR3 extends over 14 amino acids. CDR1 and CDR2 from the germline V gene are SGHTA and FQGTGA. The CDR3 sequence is CASSLNRESETQYF. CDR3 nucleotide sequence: TGTGCCAGCAGCTTAAATCGGGAGAGCGAGACCCAGTACTTC. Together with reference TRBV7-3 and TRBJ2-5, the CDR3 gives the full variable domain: GAGVSQTPSNKVTEKGKYVELRCDPISGHTALYWYRQSLGQGPEFLIYFQGTGAADDSGLPNDRFFAVRPEGSVSTLKIQRTERGDSAVYLCASSLNRESETQYFGPGTRLLVL.

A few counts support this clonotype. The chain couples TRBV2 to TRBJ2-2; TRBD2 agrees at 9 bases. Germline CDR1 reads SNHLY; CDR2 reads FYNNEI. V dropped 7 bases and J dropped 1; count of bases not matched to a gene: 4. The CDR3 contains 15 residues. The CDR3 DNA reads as TGTGCCAGCAAAGCTAGCGGGAAGAACACCGGGGAGCTGTTTTTT. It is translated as CASKASGKNTGELFF.

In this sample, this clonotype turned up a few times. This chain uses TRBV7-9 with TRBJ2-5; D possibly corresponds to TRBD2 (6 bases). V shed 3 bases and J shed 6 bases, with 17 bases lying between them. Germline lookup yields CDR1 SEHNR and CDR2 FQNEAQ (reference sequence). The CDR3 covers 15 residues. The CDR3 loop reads CASSLEGTISKTQYF. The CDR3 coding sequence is TGTGCCAGCAGCTTGGAGGGTACCATTAGTAAGACCCAGTACTTC.

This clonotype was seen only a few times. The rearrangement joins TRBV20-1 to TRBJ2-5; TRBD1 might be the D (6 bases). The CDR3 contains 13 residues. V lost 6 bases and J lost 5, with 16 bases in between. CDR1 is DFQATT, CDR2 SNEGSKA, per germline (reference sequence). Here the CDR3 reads CSAFPRGWETQYF. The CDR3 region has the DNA TGCAGTGCGTTCCCCAGGGGATGGGAGACCCAGTACTTC.

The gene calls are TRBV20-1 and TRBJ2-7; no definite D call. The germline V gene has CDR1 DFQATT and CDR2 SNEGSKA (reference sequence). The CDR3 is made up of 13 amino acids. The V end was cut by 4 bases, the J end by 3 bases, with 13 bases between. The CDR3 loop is CSAMGPRGYEQYF. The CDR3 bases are TGCAGTGCTATGGGCCCACGCGGCTACGAGCAGTACTTC.

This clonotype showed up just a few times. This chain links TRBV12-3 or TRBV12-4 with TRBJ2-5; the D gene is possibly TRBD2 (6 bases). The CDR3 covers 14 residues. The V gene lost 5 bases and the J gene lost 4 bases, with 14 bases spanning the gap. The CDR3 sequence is CASSPRDSRETQYF. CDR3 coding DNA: TGTGCCAGCAGTCCCCGGGACTCACGAGAGACCCAGTACTTC.

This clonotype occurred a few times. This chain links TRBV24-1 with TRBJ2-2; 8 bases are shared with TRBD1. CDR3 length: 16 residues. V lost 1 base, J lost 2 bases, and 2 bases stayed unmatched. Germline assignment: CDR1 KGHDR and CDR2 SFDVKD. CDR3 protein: CATSDFGTGNTGELFF. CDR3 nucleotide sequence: TGTGCCACCAGTGATTTCGGGACAGGAAACACCGGGGAGCTGTTTTTT.

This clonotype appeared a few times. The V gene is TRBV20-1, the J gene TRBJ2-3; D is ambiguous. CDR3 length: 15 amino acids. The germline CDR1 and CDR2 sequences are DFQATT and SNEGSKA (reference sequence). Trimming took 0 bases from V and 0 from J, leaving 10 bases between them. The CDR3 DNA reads TGCAGTGCTAGAGAGGGTGGCACGAGCACAGATACGCAGTATTTT. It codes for CSAREGGTSTDTQYF.

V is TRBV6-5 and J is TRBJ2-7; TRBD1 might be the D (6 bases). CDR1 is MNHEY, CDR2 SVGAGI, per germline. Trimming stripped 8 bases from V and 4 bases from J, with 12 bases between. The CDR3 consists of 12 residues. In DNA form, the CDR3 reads TGTGCCAGCGGGGCAGGGGTGTACGAGCAGTACTTC. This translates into CASGAGVYEQYF.